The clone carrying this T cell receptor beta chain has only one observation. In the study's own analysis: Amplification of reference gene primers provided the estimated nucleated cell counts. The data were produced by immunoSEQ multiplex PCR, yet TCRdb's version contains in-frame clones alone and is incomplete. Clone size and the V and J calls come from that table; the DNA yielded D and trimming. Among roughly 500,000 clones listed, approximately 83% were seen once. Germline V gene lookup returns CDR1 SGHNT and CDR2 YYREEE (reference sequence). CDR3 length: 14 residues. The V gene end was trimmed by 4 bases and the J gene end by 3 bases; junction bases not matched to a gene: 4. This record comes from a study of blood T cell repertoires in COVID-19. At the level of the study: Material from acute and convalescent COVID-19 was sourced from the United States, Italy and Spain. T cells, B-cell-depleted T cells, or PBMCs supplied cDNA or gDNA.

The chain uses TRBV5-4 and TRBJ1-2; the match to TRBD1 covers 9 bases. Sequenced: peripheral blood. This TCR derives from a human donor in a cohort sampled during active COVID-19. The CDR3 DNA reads TGTGCCAGCAGCAGGGACAGGGCGGACTATGGCTACACCTTC. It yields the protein CASSRDRADYGYTF.